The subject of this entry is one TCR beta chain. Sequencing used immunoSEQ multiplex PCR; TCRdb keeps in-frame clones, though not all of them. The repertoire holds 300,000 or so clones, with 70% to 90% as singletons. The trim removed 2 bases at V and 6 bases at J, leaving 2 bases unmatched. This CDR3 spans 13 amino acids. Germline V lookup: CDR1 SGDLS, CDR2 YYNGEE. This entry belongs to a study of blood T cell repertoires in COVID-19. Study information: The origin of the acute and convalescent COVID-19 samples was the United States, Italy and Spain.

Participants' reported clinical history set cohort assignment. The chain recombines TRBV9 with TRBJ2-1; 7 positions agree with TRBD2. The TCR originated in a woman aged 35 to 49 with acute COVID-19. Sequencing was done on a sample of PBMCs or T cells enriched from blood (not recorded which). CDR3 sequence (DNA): TGTGCCAGCAGCGTCCCGGGGGGCAATGAGCAGTTCTTC. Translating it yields CASSVPGGNEQFF.